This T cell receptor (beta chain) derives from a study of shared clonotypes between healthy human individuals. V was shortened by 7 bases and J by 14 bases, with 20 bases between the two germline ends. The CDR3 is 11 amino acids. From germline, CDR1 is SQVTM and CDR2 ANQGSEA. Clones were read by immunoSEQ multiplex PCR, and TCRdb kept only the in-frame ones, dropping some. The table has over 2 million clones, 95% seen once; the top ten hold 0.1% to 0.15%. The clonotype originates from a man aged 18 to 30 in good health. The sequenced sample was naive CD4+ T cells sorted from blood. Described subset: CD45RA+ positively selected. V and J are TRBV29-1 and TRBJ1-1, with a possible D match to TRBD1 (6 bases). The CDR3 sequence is CSATGTRGGFF. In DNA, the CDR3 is TGCAGCGCCACAGGGACCCGAGGGGGGTTCTTT. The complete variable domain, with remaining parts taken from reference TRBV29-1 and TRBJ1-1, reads SAVISQKPSRDICQRGTSLTIQCQVDSQVTMMFWYRQQPGQSLTLIATANQGSEATYESGFVIDKFPISRPNLTFSTLTVSNMSPEDSSIYLCSATGTRGGFFGQGTRLTVV.